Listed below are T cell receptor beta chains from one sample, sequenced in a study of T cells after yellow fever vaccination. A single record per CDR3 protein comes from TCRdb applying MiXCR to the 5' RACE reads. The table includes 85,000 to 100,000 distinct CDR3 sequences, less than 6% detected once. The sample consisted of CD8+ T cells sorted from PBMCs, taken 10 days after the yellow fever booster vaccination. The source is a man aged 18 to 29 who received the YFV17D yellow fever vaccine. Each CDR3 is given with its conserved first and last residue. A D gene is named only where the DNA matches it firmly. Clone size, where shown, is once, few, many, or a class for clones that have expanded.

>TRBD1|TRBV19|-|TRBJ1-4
CASSTGTGMRKLFF
TGTGCCAGTAGTACCGGGACAGGGATGAGGAAACTGTTTTTT
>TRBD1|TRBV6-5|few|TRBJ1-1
CASSETGALNTEAFF
TGTGCCAGCAGTGAAACAGGGGCTTTGAACACTGAAGCTTTCTTT
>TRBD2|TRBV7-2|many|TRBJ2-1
CASSLYGGARDQFF
TGTGCCAGCAGCTTATACGGGGGGGCCCGGGATCAGTTCTTC
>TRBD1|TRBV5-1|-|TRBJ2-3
CASTTGANTQYF
TGCGCCAGCACTACAGGGGCGAATACGCAGTATTTT
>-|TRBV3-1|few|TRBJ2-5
CASSQDLNSQETQYF
TGTGCCAGCAGCCAAGATCTCAACAGCCAAGAGACCCAGTACTTC
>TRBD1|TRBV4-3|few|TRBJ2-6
CASSQGTGTSGANVLTF
TGCGCCAGCAGCCAAGGGACAGGGACCTCTGGGGCCAACGTCCTGACTTTC
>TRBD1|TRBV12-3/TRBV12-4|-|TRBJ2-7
CASSIKGMGTGGSYEQYF
TGTGCCAGCAGCATTAAGGGGATGGGGACAGGCGGCTCCTACGAGCAGTACTTC
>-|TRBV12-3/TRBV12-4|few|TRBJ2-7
CASSPRVGYEQYF
TGTGCCAGCAGTCCCCGGGTGGGGTACGAGCAGTACTTC
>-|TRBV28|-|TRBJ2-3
CATARAFLDTQYF
TGTGCCACCGCGCGAGCCTTCCTAGATACGCAGTATTTT
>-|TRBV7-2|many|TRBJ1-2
CASSLGQYGYTF
TGTGCCAGCAGCTTAGGACAGTATGGCTACACCTTC
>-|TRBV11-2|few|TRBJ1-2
CASSLDGGIYGYTF
TGTGCCAGCAGCTTAGACGGGGGTATCTATGGCTACACCTTC
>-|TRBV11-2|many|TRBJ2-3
CASSWNRFSTTDTQYF
TGTGCCAGCAGCTGGAACAGGTTTTCCACCACAGATACGCAGTATTTT
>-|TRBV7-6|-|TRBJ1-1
CASCRAPGSTEAFF
TGTGCCAGCTGCCGCGCTCCAGGGTCCACTGAAGCTTTCTTT
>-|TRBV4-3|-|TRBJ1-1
CASSQEGRAGEAFF
TGCGCCAGCAGCCAAGAGGGGAGGGCCGGTGAAGCTTTCTTT
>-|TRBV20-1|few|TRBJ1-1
CSARDRRGGGNTEAFF
TGCAGTGCTAGAGATCGTAGGGGTGGCGGAAACACTGAAGCTTTCTTT
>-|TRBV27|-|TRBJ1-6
CASSGGSPLHF
TGTGCCAGCAGCGGTGGGTCACCCCTCCACTTT
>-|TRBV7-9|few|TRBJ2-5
CATGGGRETQYF
TGTGCCACTGGGGGAGGCCGGGAGACCCAGTACTTC
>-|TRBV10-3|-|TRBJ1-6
CAISEAPSPLHF
TGTGCCATCAGTGAGGCCCCCTCACCCCTCCACTTT
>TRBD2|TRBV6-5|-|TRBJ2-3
CASSYSYLAGGRVDTQYF
TGTGCCAGCAGTTACTCGTATCTAGCGGGGGGGCGTGTAGATACGCAGTATTTT
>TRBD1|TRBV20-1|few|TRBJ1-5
CSALGQGINQPQHF
TGCAGTGCCCTAGGACAGGGGATCAATCAGCCCCAGCATTTT
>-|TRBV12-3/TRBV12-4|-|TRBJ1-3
CASIQSSGNTIYF
TGTGCCAGCATCCAGAGCTCTGGAAACACCATATATTTT
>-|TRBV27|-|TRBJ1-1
CASSPWTVNTEAFF
TGTGCCAGCAGTCCCTGGACGGTGAACACTGAAGCTTTCTTT
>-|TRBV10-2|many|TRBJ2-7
CASTTGVSYEQYF
TGCGCCAGCACCACAGGAGTCTCCTACGAGCAGTACTTC
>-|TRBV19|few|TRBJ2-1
CASQDPYNTYNEQFF
TGTGCCAGCCAAGACCCATACAACACCTACAATGAGCAGTTCTTC
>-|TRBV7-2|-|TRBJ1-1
CASSLLSEGWTEAFF
TGTGCCAGCAGCTTACTCTCGGAGGGTTGGACTGAAGCTTTCTTT
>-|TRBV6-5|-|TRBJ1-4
CASSYLGPFTTNEKLFF
TGTGCCAGCAGTTACTTAGGTCCTTTTACAACTAATGAAAAACTGTTTTTT
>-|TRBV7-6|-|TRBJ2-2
CASSPSGRATGELFF
TGTGCCAGCAGCCCCTCCGGACGGGCTACCGGGGAGCTGTTTTTT